One sample yielded the 26 T cell receptor beta chains listed below, sequenced in a study of human T cells and chemical hapten exposure. Time point given: patch test 1, 2 weeks after DPC sensitization. As for treatment: therapeutic diphenylcyclopropenone sensitization with weekly scalp DPC. TCRdb reanalysed the RACE reads using MiXCR and keeps one entry per CDR3 protein. The table lists 180,000 or so distinct CDR3 sequences, about 15% of them singletons. The specimen was whole blood, collected in connection with sensitization to the hapten diphenylcyclopropenone (DPC). The receptors derive from a woman under 40 with alopecia areata. Some clones in this sample may be carry-over from other donors' samples.

Many counts were recorded for this clonotype. V is TRBV6-5 and J is TRBJ1-3; possibly TRBD1 for D (5 bases). CDR3 size: 15 residues. Germline lookup yields CDR1 MNHEY and CDR2 SVGAGI. Trimming removed 3 bases from V and 4 bases from J, with 13 bases in between. The CDR3 nucleotides are TGTGCCAGCAGTTATTCCCAGGGAGTGGGAAACACCATATATTTT. This encodes CASSYSQGVGNTIYF.

Many counts were recorded for this clonotype. The gene calls are TRBV9 and TRBJ1-5, with D hard to call. Per the germline V gene, CDR1 is SGDLS and CDR2 is YYNGEE. The CDR3 runs 15 residues. Trimming took 2 bases from V and 1 from J, leaving 10 bases between them. CDR3 sequence reads: CASSVSGHSNQPQHF. The CDR3, as DNA: TGTGCCAGCAGCGTGTCAGGTCACAGCAATCAGCCCCAGCATTTT.

This rearrangement joins TRBV4-2 to TRBJ2-1, with 12 bases identical to TRBD2. The germline V gene encodes CDR1 LGHNA and CDR2 YNFKEQ. The J segment lost 2 bases and the V segment lost 6 bases, leaving 2 bases of the junction unmatched. CDR3 length: 15 amino acids. CDR3 sequence reads: CASRRLAGAYNEQFF. The CDR3 DNA is TGTGCCAGCAGACGACTAGCGGGAGCCTACAATGAGCAGTTCTTC.

This clonotype was recorded a few times. The rearrangement uses TRBV14 and TRBJ1-1; TRBD1 matches at 8 bases. This CDR3 is built from 16 residues. Losses at the gene ends were 3 bases for V and 0 bases for J; bases not matched to a gene: 6. CDR1 SGHDN and CDR2 FVKESK come from the germline V gene. CDR3 in amino acids: CASSHRDRPMNTEAFF. In nucleotides, the CDR3 is TGTGCCAGCAGCCACCGGGACAGGCCAATGAACACTGAAGCTTTCTTT.

This clonotype was recorded at least ten times. The rearrangement uses TRBV29-1 and TRBJ1-4; tentative D call: TRBD1 (6 bases). V shed 4 bases and J shed 2 bases, with 11 bases lying between them. This CDR3 has 14 residues. Looked up from germline, CDR1 is SQVTM and CDR2 is ANQGSEA. Here the CDR3 DNA reads TGCAGCGTTGCAGGGGCAGGGACTAATGAAAAACTGTTTTTT. Its translation: CSVAGAGTNEKLFF.

The chain couples TRBV13 to TRBJ2-7, with a tentative D call TRBD1 (5 bases). V was shortened by 5 bases and J by 3 bases, with 14 bases between the two germline ends. Germline CDR1 and CDR2: PRHDT and FYEKMQ (reference sequence). The CDR3 has 14 residues. The CDR3 DNA reads TGTGCCAGCAGCGGACGGACAACCGGCTACGAGCAGTACTTC. This gives the protein CASSGRTTGYEQYF.

A few counts support this clonotype. The V and J genes are TRBV18 and TRBJ2-1; 11 positions agree with TRBD2. Losses at the gene ends were 5 bases for V and 6 bases for J; bases not matched to a gene: 12. CDR3 size: 17 residues. Germline values: CDR1 KGHSH, CDR2 LQKENI. The CDR3 spells CASSSSIAGGRGNEQFF. CDR3 coding DNA: TGTGCCAGCTCATCCTCAATAGCGGGGGGGCGCGGCAATGAGCAGTTCTTC.

This clonotype was counted ten times or more. This rearrangement joins TRBV9 to TRBJ2-1; 8 bases match TRBD1. The CDR3 runs to 19 residues. Trimming cost V 2 bases and J 0 bases; bases outside gene matches: 13. Germline values: CDR1 SGDLS, CDR2 YYNGEE. The CDR3 DNA reads as TGTGCCAGCAGCGTTTCTCCTGGGACAGGAAAAAGCTCCTACAATGAGCAGTTCTTC. This translates into CASSVSPGTGKSSYNEQFF.

This clonotype was counted only a few times. The rearrangement links TRBV12-3 or TRBV12-4 to TRBJ1-2, with unresolved D. Trimming left V 5 bases short and J 3 bases short, with 10 bases between. CDR3 length equals 13 residues. The CDR3 loop is CASSPVSDYGYTF. DNA for the CDR3: TGTGCCAGCAGTCCGGTGTCGGACTATGGCTACACCTTC.

The chain is built from TRBV19 and TRBJ2-2; tentatively, D is TRBD1 (6 bases). CDR3 size: 15 residues. The V gene lost 2 bases and the J gene lost 7 bases, with 14 bases spanning the gap. Germline CDR1 is LNHDA and CDR2 is SQIVND (reference sequence). The CDR3 loop reads CASSIIGQGIGELFF. The DNA for the CDR3 is TGTGCCAGTAGTATAATAGGGCAGGGGATCGGGGAGCTGTTTTTT.

This clonotype was picked up a small number of times. The rearrangement joins TRBV12-3 or TRBV12-4 to TRBJ1-1; TRBD1 is a possible D gene (6 bases). The CDR3 is 14 residues long. V lost 3 bases and J lost 1, with 9 bases in between. The CDR3 sequence: CASSLAGANTEAFF. The CDR3 DNA sequence: TGTGCCAGCAGTTTGGCAGGGGCGAACACTGAAGCTTTCTTT.

This clonotype has just a few counts. The chain has TRBV7-3 and TRBJ2-7; perhaps TRBD2 as D (6 bases). Trimming left V 1 base short and J 2 bases short, with 12 bases between. The germline gives CDR1 SGHTA, CDR2 FQGTGA. The CDR3 sequence is 15 residues long. CDR3 nucleotides: TGTGCCAGCAGCTTAAGGGCGGGGTTTACCTACGAGCAGTACTTC. This sequence encodes CASSLRAGFTYEQYF.

The sample holds many counts of this clonotype. The rearrangement uses TRBV9 and TRBJ1-1, with D possibly TRBD1 on 6 matching bases. V lost 1 base and J 5 bases, leaving 12 bases between the germline ends. Germline V lookup: CDR1 SGDLS, CDR2 YYNGEE. This CDR3 has 14 residues. CDR3 in DNA: TGTGCCAGCAGCGTACGACAGGTTTCTACTGAAGCTTTCTTT. Its protein product is CASSVRQVSTEAFF.

This clonotype came up many times. The DNA of the CDR3 is TGTGCCAGCAGCATAGCGGGAGGGCGGAATACGCAGTATTTT. Amino acid sequence: CASSIAGGRNTQYF. V and J are TRBV7-3 and TRBJ2-3, with 11 bases identical to TRBD2. This CDR3 has 14 amino acids. Germline values: CDR1 SGHTA, CDR2 FQGTGA. With V trimmed by 5 bases and J by 7 bases, 5 bases remained unmatched.

This clonotype was recorded a few times. The chain recombines TRBV27 with TRBJ1-5, with D unclear. CDR3 length: 14 amino acids. Germline V gives CDR1 MNHEY, CDR2 SMNVEV (reference sequence). With 3 bases removed from V and 1 base from J, the gap between germline ends came to 7 bases. CDR3 amino acids: CASSFVGSNQPQHF. The CDR3 bases are TGTGCCAGCAGTTTCGTGGGAAGCAATCAGCCCCAGCATTTT.

This clonotype was counted between two and nine times. The rearrangement links TRBV6-2 or TRBV6-3 to TRBJ2-7; no firm D call. The V gene's germline CDR1 is MNHEY and CDR2 SVGEGT. Trimming shortened V by 8 bases and J by 3 bases, and 11 bases separated the two germline ends. The CDR3 contains 12 residues. DNA for the CDR3: TGTGCCAGCCGCACTCTCGACTACGAGCAGTACTTC. It is translated as CASRTLDYEQYF.

This clonotype was observed a handful of times. The V call is TRBV7-2, the J call TRBJ2-1; D is ambiguous. Germline V gives CDR1 SGHTA, CDR2 FQGNSA. The V end was cut by 5 bases, the J end by 5 bases, with 10 bases between. The CDR3 has 13 amino acids. The CDR3 region has the DNA TGTGCCAGCAGCCCACCGACCCACAATGAGCAGTTCTTC. It translates to CASSPPTHNEQFF.

This clonotype was observed a few times. The V gene is TRBV30, the J gene TRBJ1-6; D call uncertain. The V gene's germline CDR1 is GTSNPN and CDR2 SVGIG (reference sequence). The CDR3 contains 14 residues. Deletions cut 3 bases from V and 7 bases from J, with 13 bases between. The DNA for the CDR3 is TGTGCCTGGAGACGTTCCGCGGGGAATTCACCCCTCCACTTT. This encodes CAWRRSAGNSPLHF.

This clonotype was counted between two and nine times. The chain recombines TRBV7-9 with TRBJ2-7; D possibly corresponds to TRBD2 (5 bases). The CDR3 sequence is 14 residues long. The germline gives CDR1 SEHNR, CDR2 FQNEAQ (reference sequence). The V end was cut by 7 bases, the J end by 7 bases, with 20 bases between. Written as DNA, the CDR3 is TGTGCCAGCACCGATGGGGAGCGGCTGTGGGAGCAGTACTTC. It is translated as CASTDGERLWEQYF.

This clonotype was recorded many times. This chain uses TRBV11-2 with TRBJ2-3; TRBD2 agrees at 15 bases. This CDR3 is 17 amino acids long. Germline lookup yields CDR1 SGHAT and CDR2 FQNNGV. Trimming cost V 1 base and J 3 bases; bases outside gene matches: 2. The chain's CDR3 is CASSLGTSGRGTDTQYF. CDR3 sequence (DNA): TGTGCCAGCAGCTTAGGGACTAGCGGGAGGGGAACAGATACGCAGTATTTT.

This clonotype has only a few counts. The rearrangement joins TRBV29-1 to TRBJ2-2; D is unclear. The CDR3 spans 13 residues. Between the trimmed V and J ends, which lost 7 bases and 6 bases, there was a span of 15 bases. The germline gives CDR1 SQVTM, CDR2 ANQGSEA. CDR3 nucleotides: TGCAGCGCGGTTGGTGGGTATGCCGGGGAGCTGTTTTTT. It specifies CSAVGGYAGELFF.

At least ten counts were recorded for this clonotype. The chain recombines TRBV24-1 with TRBJ2-7, with D uncertain. CDR3 length equals 11 residues. Trimming cost V 5 bases and J 3 bases, with 4 bases left between them. From germline, CDR1 is KGHDR and CDR2 SFDVKD. CDR3 sequence (DNA): TGTGCCACCAGTGGGGGCTACGAGCAGTACTTC. It specifies CATSGGYEQYF.

This clonotype was seen a handful of times. The chain is built from TRBV6-2 or TRBV6-3 and TRBJ1-5, with D unresolved. Germline V CDR1 and CDR2: MNHEY, SVGEGT. CDR3 length equals 14 residues. Trimming took 5 bases from V and 0 from J, leaving 8 bases between them. CDR3 bases: TGTGCCAGCAGTGAGGACGGTAGCAATCAGCCCCAGCATTTT. Protein sequence: CASSEDGSNQPQHF.

The V call is TRBV20-1, the J call TRBJ2-7; TRBD2 might be the D (6 bases). The CDR3 has 15 residues. Trimming took 0 bases from V and 3 from J, leaving 15 bases between them. Germline-derived CDR1 and CDR2 are DFQATT and SNEGSKA (reference sequence). The CDR3 nucleotides are TGCAGTGCTAGAGATCCACGGGGGACCATCTACGAGCAGTACTTC. Protein sequence: CSARDPRGTIYEQYF.

This clonotype showed up just a few times. The rearrangement uses TRBV3-1 and TRBJ1-4; TRBD1 is a possible D gene (5 bases). V was shortened by 5 bases and J by 2 bases, with 15 bases between the two germline ends. This CDR3 is built from 16 residues. CDR1 is LGHDT and CDR2 is YNNKEL in the germline V gene (reference sequence). CDR3 DNA sequence: TGTGCCAGCAGCAAAGGGGATATGGCGACTAATGAAAAACTGTTTTTT. Its translation is CASSKGDMATNEKLFF.

This clonotype was seen a handful of times. V is TRBV28 and J is TRBJ2-5; 8 bases fit TRBD1. The CDR3 contains 17 residues. The germline V gene has CDR1 MDHEN and CDR2 SYDVKM. V lost 5 bases to trimming and J lost 0 bases; unmatched junction nucleotides: 11. The CDR3 DNA sequence: TGTGCCAGCAGTCCGGCGACAGGGGCTACGTACCAAGAGACCCAGTACTTC. This translates into CASSPATGATYQETQYF.